One and the same sample provided the 24 T cell receptor beta chains below, sequenced in a study of shared clonotypes between healthy human individuals. CD45RO-negative cells were positively selected for CCR7, leaving out terminally differentiated effector memory CD45RA+ cells. Sequencing used immunoSEQ multiplex PCR; TCRdb keeps in-frame clones, though not all of them. The table records millions of clones, about 92% of them present only once. The sample consisted of naive CD8+ T cells from PBMCs. These TCRs come from a man aged 18-30 years in good health. Some clones in this sample may be carry-over from other donors' samples.

The chain joins TRBV5-1 to TRBJ2-2, with TRBD2 as a possible D gene (5 bases). V dropped 7 bases and J dropped 6 bases, with 7 bases sitting between them. The CDR3 loop spans 11 amino acids. Germline CDR1 and CDR2: SGHRS and YFSETQ. The CDR3 is CASEGPGELFF. DNA for the CDR3: TGCGCCAGCGAGGGCCCCGGGGAGCTGTTTTTT.

V gene TRBV27 combines with J gene TRBJ2-1; TRBD1 is a possible D gene (5 bases). The V end was cut by 3 bases, the J end by 4 bases, with 7 bases between. CDR1 is MNHEY and CDR2 is SMNVEV in the germline V gene (reference sequence). CDR3 length: 13 amino acids. The CDR3 coding sequence is TGTGCCAGCAGTTTTAACAGGTACAATGAGCAGTTCTTC. Amino acid sequence: CASSFNRYNEQFF.

The table lists this clone with a few counts. The chain carries TRBV28 and TRBJ1-1; D unclear. Trimming shortened V by 2 bases and J by 4 bases, and 11 bases separated the two germline ends. The CDR3 extends over 14 amino acids. Germline CDR1 MDHEN, CDR2 SYDVKM. The CDR3 protein is CASSLDGRGTEAFF. The CDR3 DNA is TGTGCCAGCAGTTTAGATGGGCGAGGCACTGAAGCTTTCTTT.

This clone was recorded once. V usage is TRBV28 and J usage is TRBJ2-2, with TRBD2 matching over 14 bases. CDR1 and CDR2 (germline): MDHEN, SYDVKM. The V gene end was trimmed by 2 bases and the J gene end by 5 bases; junction bases not matched to a gene: 13. The CDR3 spans 20 residues. CDR3 sequence reads: CASSLTGLAGEGRRTGELFF. In DNA, the CDR3 is TGTGCCAGCAGTTTAACGGGACTAGCGGGAGAGGGTCGTAGGACCGGGGAGCTGTTTTTT.

The chain recombines TRBV5-3 with TRBJ1-4; D might be TRBD1 (5 bases). TRBV5-3 is identified as an open reading frame with a role that is uncertain. This CDR3 is built from 17 residues. The V gene lost 0 bases and the J gene lost 8 bases, with 20 bases spanning the gap. CDR3 residues: CARSLAGPAAGTEKLFF. CDR3 bases: TGTGCCAGAAGCTTGGCTGGTCCGGCGGCAGGGACCGAAAAACTGTTTTTT.

This clone appeared a single time. The chain employs TRBV5-1 and TRBJ2-6; tentative D call: TRBD1 (5 bases). The germline V and J ends were trimmed by 4 bases and 5 bases, with 22 bases remaining between them. The CDR3 spans 18 residues. CDR1 and CDR2 from the germline V gene are SGHRS and YFSETQ. The CDR3 spells CASSDIQGNSGRANVLTF. In nucleotides, the CDR3 is TGCGCCAGCAGCGATATTCAGGGAAACTCTGGGCGGGCCAACGTCCTGACTTTC.

J is TRBJ2-3 and V is TRBV29-1, with 14 bases fitting TRBD2. With V trimmed by 5 bases and J by 5 bases, 3 bases remained unmatched. The CDR3 extends over 14 amino acids. Looked up from germline, CDR1 is SQVTM and CDR2 is ANQGSEA. CDR3 in amino acids: CSVPGLAGVDTQYF. CDR3 in DNA: TGCAGCGTTCCGGGACTAGCGGGAGTAGATACGCAGTATTTT.

J is TRBJ2-7 and V is TRBV7-9; D gene uncertain. The V gene lost 6 bases and the J gene lost 11 bases, with 26 bases spanning the gap. Per germline, CDR1 SEHNR and CDR2 FQNEAQ (reference sequence). The CDR3 extends over 15 amino acids. The CDR3 here is CASSSTGSEVGLKYF. CDR3 nucleotides: TGTGCCAGCAGTTCTACCGGGTCAGAAGTCGGGTTGAAGTACTTC.

The chain recombines TRBV9 with TRBJ2-5, with D maybe TRBD2 (5 bases). Per germline, CDR1 SGDLS and CDR2 YYNGEE. V lost 2 bases to trimming and J lost 5 bases, with 16 bases between them. CDR3 length: 15 amino acids. CDR3 region: CASSVTPRGFETQYF. Written as DNA, the CDR3 is TGTGCCAGCAGCGTTACACCCCGGGGTTTCGAGACCCAGTACTTC.

The rearrangement uses TRBV27 and TRBJ2-1; perhaps TRBD1 as D (6 bases). CDR1 and CDR2 from the germline V gene are MNHEY and SMNVEV (reference sequence). Trimming removed 2 bases at V and 10 bases at J, with 9 bases between. The CDR3 runs to 12 residues. This chain's CDR3 is CASSLMGTEQFF. The CDR3 coding sequence is TGTGCCAGCAGTTTAATGGGGACAGAGCAGTTCTTC.

This CDR3 is CASSSHANSDRSGYTF. The CDR3 bases are TGTGCCAGCAGCTCACACGCAAATTCGGACAGGAGTGGCTACACCTTC. V gene TRBV11-2 combines with J gene TRBJ1-2; 7 bases are a match to TRBD1. Germline V gene sequence: CDR1 SGHAT, CDR2 FQNNGV. This CDR3 has 16 amino acids. V was pared by 4 bases and J by 7 bases, with 15 bases of the junction left unmatched.

This chain uses TRBV5-6 with TRBJ1-5; the match to TRBD1 covers 7 bases. V gave up 3 bases and J gave up 3 bases; unmatched junction bases: 12. The CDR3 extends over 17 amino acids. The V gene's germline CDR1 is SGHDT and CDR2 YYEEEE. This CDR3 reads CASSWGSGQANNQPQHF. The CDR3 bases are TGTGCCAGCAGCTGGGGTAGCGGACAGGCGAACAATCAGCCCCAGCATTTT.

V is TRBV7-9 and J is TRBJ2-1, with 11 bases identical to TRBD2. The CDR3 contains 18 residues. V lost 5 bases, J lost 1 base, and 10 bases stayed unmatched. Germline values: CDR1 SEHNR, CDR2 FQNEAQ (reference sequence). CDR3 region: CASSLPGSGRASYNEQFF. The DNA of the CDR3 is TGTGCCAGCAGCCTACCAGGTAGCGGGAGGGCTTCCTACAATGAGCAGTTCTTC.

This chain links TRBV6-6 with TRBJ2-7; no firm D call. The CDR3 contains 14 residues. V was cut by 2 bases and J by 1 base, with 9 bases left in between. Germline values: CDR1 MNHNY, CDR2 SVGAGI (reference sequence). The CDR3 DNA follows: TGTGCCAGCAGTTACGGACGGACGTCCTACGAGCAGTACTTC. Amino acids: CASSYGRTSYEQYF.

This clone was detected once. V usage is TRBV27 and J usage is TRBJ1-1, with a weak D call TRBD1 (5 bases). The germline V gene encodes CDR1 MNHEY and CDR2 SMNVEV (reference sequence). Trimming took off 10 bases at V and 2 bases at J, with 14 bases between the two ends. This CDR3 spans 13 amino acids. The CDR3, as DNA: TGTGCCACTAAACTGACAGTTAACACTGAAGCTTTCTTT. Amino acid sequence: CATKLTVNTEAFF.

This clone was observed a handful of times. The V gene is TRBV18, the J gene TRBJ2-1; tentatively, D is TRBD1 (6 bases). The V end was cut by 6 bases, the J end by 7 bases, with 19 bases between. The V gene's germline CDR1 is KGHSH and CDR2 LQKENI. The CDR3 is made up of 15 amino acids. As DNA, the CDR3 is TGTGCCAGCTCGCGACTTCCCCAGGGGTGGAATGAGCAGTTCTTC. Amino acids: CASSRLPQGWNEQFF.

The V gene is TRBV28, the J gene TRBJ2-7, with D possibly being TRBD1 (6 bases). The V gene lost 5 bases and the J gene lost 3 bases, with 14 bases spanning the gap. The CDR3 totals 14 residues. Germline CDR1 and CDR2: MDHEN and SYDVKM. As DNA, the CDR3 is TGTGCCAGCAGTATGACAGGTTGGAGCTACGAGCAGTACTTC. Translated, it gives CASSMTGWSYEQYF.

J is TRBJ1-5 and V is TRBV5-1, with 11 bases that match TRBD1. Germline V gene lookup returns CDR1 SGHRS and CDR2 YFSETQ. The CDR3 totals 18 residues. V dropped 6 bases and J dropped 4; count of bases not matched to a gene: 15. CDR3 sequence: CASIDKGRGQGGNQPQHF. CDR3 coding DNA: TGCGCCAGCATCGACAAGGGGAGGGGACAGGGGGGAAATCAGCCCCAGCATTTT.

V usage is TRBV9 and J usage is TRBJ1-1; the D is unclear. V lost 0 bases to trimming and J lost 3 bases, with 15 bases between them. CDR3 size: 16 residues. Per the germline V gene, CDR1 is SGDLS and CDR2 is YYNGEE. CDR3 DNA: TGTGCCAGCAGCGTAGCTACGGAGGGAATCGACACTGAAGCTTTCTTT. Protein sequence: CASSVATEGIDTEAFF.

The chain employs TRBV9 and TRBJ2-7; D unclear. CDR1 SGDLS and CDR2 YYNGEE come from the germline V gene. CDR3 length: 14 amino acids. V was cut by 2 bases and J by 4 bases, with 13 bases left in between. CDR3 sequence reads: CASSVLERGYEQYF. The CDR3 nucleotides read TGTGCCAGCAGCGTTCTCGAAAGAGGATACGAGCAGTACTTC.

Details on this clone: The sample has other DNA sequences that encode this CDR3 too. This chain connects TRBV27 to TRBJ2-7; D is ambiguous. The CDR3 extends over 11 amino acids. Trimming cost V 5 bases and J 4 bases, with 6 bases left between them. Germline-derived CDR1 and CDR2 are MNHEY and SMNVEV (reference sequence). In DNA, the CDR3 is TGTGCCAGCAGTGGCCCATACGAGCAGTACTTC. Residues: CASSGPYEQYF.

On this clone itself: Within the sample, other DNA sequences also encode this same CDR3. The chain joins TRBV9 to TRBJ2-7, with 7 bases fitting TRBD2. The CDR3 has 14 residues. Germline V gives CDR1 SGDLS, CDR2 YYNGEE. V trimming: 2 bases; J trimming: 3 bases; junction bases outside the gene matches: 5. The CDR3 here is CASSVGRESYEQYF. The CDR3 coding sequence is TGTGCCAGCAGCGTCGGGCGGGAGAGCTACGAGCAGTACTTC. Full variable domain (remainder filled in from reference TRBV9 and TRBJ2-7): DSGVTQTPKHLITATGQRVTLRCSPRSGDLSVYWYQQSLDQGLQFLIQYYNGEERAKGNILERFSAQQFPDLHSELNLSSLELGDSALYFCASSVGRESYEQYFGPGTRLTVT.

The V call is TRBV10-2, the J call TRBJ2-3; 9 bases align to TRBD2. With 7 bases clipped from V and 4 bases from J, the junction kept 9 bases outside the gene matches. The CDR3 contains 15 residues. The V gene's germline CDR1 is WSHSY and CDR2 SAAADI. CDR3 protein: CASTAVAGASDTQYF. DNA of the CDR3: TGCGCCAGCACCGCAGTAGCGGGAGCGTCAGATACGCAGTATTTT.

The chain combines TRBV7-9 with TRBJ2-1, with D perhaps TRBD2 (6 bases). This CDR3 contains 16 residues. V lost 1 base, J lost 0 bases, and 10 bases lay in between. Per the germline V gene, CDR1 is SEHNR and CDR2 is FQNEAQ (reference sequence). This chain's CDR3 is CASSLEVGGSYNEQFF. The DNA for the CDR3 is TGTGCCAGCAGCTTAGAGGTGGGGGGCTCCTACAATGAGCAGTTCTTC.